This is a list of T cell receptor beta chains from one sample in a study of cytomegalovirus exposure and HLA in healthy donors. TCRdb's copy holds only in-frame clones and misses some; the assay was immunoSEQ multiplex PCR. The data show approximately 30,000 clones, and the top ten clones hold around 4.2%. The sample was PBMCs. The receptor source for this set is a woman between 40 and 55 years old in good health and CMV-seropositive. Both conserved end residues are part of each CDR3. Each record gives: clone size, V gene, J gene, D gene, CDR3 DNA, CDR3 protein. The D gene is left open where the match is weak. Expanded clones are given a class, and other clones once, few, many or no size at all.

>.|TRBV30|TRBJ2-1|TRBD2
TGTGCCTGGAGTGTTGGCCTAGCGGGAGTAGTTAGTGAGCAGTTCTTC
CAWSVGLAGVVSEQFF
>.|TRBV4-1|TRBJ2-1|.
TGCGCCAGCAGCCAAGGCACAGGGTTTACCGACAATGAGCAGTTCTTC
CASSQGTGFTDNEQFF
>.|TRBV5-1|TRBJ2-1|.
TGCGCCAGCAGCTTGTCCCTGGGGAGTCACAATGAGCAGTTCTTC
CASSLSLGSHNEQFF
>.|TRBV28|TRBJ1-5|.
TGTGCCAGCAGCAAAACAGGAAGGCCCCAGCATTTT
CASSKTGRPQHF
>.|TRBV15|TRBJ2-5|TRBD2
TGTGCCACCAGCAATACAGCGGGACTCCATAAAGAGACCCAGTACTTC
CATSNTAGLHKETQYF
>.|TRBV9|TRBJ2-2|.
TGTGCCAGCAGCCAATCCGGCGGGGAGCTGTTTTTT
CASSQSGGELFF
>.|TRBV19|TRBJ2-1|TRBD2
TGTGCCAGTAGTGATCTAGCGGGAGTGGGGTACAATGAGCAGTTCTTC
CASSDLAGVGYNEQFF
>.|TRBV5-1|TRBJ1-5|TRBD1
TGCGCCAGCAGCCCGGTCGGGACAGGGGGCAGGCAGCCCCAGCATTTT
CASSPVGTGGRQPQHF
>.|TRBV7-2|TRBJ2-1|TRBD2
TGTGGGCAGCAGCTTAGGTTTGCGGGAGCGTTAGAAAATGAGCAGTTCTTC
CGQQLRFAGALENEQFF
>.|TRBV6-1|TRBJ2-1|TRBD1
TGTGCCAGCAGGCAACGACAGGGGGCCGTCAATGAGCAGTTCTTC
CASRQRQGAVNEQFF
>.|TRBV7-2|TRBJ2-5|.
TGTGCCAGCAGCTTAGGACTAGACAGAGAGACCCAGTACTTC
CASSLGLDRETQYF
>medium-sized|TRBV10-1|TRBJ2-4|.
TGCGCCAGCAGTGAGTCGGGGGGAAACATTCAGTACTTC
CASSESGGNIQYF
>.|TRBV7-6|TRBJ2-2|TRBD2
TGTGCCAGCAGCTTAGTGTCGAGACTAGCTGCCGGGGAGCTGTTTTTT
CASSLVSRLAAGELFF
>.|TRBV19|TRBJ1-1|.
TGTGCCAGTAGTATGAAAGTCAGGGACACTGAAGCTTTCTTT
CASSMKVRDTEAFF
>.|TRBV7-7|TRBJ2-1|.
TGTGCCAGCAGCTTAGAGGTGGGCAGCCCTGAGCAGTTCTTC
CASSLEVGSPEQFF
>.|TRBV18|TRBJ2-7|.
TGTGCCAGCTTAGGACAGCTAAGCTCCTACGAGCAGTACTTC
CASLGQLSSYEQYF
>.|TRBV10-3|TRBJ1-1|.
TGTGCCATCAGGAGGAGCCTGGGCACTGAAGCTTTCTTT
CAIRRSLGTEAFF
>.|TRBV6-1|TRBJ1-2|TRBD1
TGTGCCAGCAGTGCGAATCTACAGGGGCTGGGCTACACCTTC
CASSANLQGLGYTF
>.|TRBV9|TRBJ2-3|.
TGTGCCAGCAGCGTAGGAGGATATAGCGGCACAGATACGCAGTATTTT
CASSVGGYSGTDTQYF
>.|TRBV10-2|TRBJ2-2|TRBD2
TGCGCCAGCAGTGAAACTAGCGGGACCGGGGAGCTGTTTTTT
CASSETSGTGELFF
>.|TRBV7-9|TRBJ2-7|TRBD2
TGTGCCAGCAGCCTAAGTACTAGCGGGAGGGCGATATCCTACGAGCAGTACTTC
CASSLSTSGRAISYEQYF
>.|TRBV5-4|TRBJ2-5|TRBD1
TGTGCCAGCGAAGACCCGGGACAGGGGGCGGAGACCCAGTACTTC
CASEDPGQGAETQYF
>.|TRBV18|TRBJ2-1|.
TGTGCCAGCTCACCATTGTCATTGTGGTTGGGCGATGAGCAGTTCTTC
CASSPLSLWLGDEQFF
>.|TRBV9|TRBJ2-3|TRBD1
TGTGCCAGCAGCGTAGCCCTGGACAGGGAGCGAGATACGCAGTATTTT
CASSVALDRERDTQYF
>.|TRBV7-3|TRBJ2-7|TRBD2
TGTGCCAGCAGCTTGAGCGGGGGCCGCTACGAGCAGTACTTC
CASSLSGGRYEQYF
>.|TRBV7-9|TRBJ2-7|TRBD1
TGTGCCAGCAGCTTCCGGGACAGGGGTGGTTGGGACGAGCAGTACTTC
CASSFRDRGGWDEQYF
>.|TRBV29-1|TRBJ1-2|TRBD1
TGCAGCGTTGGGGGACAGGCTAACTATGGCTACACCTTC
CSVGGQANYGYTF
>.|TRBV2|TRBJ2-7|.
TGTGCCAGCAGCACGTTTGTTAGCTCCTACGAGCAGTACTTC
CASSTFVSSYEQYF
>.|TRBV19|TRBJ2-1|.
TGTGCCAGTAGTCTGACGGGGTACTCCGACAATGAGCAGTTCTTC
CASSLTGYSDNEQFF
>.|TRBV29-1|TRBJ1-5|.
TGCAGCGTCACGGGATTACTAAGAGGTCAGCCCCAGCATTTT
CSVTGLLRGQPQHF
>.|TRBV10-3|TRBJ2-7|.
TGTGCCATCAGTTGGACAGTCCACGAGCAGTACTTC
CAISWTVHEQYF
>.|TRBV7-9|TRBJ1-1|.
TGTGCCAGCAACGCCAATGGGGCCGAAGCTTTCTTT
CASNANGAEAFF
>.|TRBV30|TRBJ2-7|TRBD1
TGTGCCTGGAGTGCCGGGACAGCAGCCTACGAGCAGTACTTC
CAWSAGTAAYEQYF
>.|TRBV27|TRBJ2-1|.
TGTGCCAGCAGTTTTATCTCCCCAGCGGTCGCGGATGAGCAGTTCTTC
CASSFISPAVADEQFF
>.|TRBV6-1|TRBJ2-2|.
TGTGCCAGCAGTGAAGCGGGAGGATTTGACGGGGAGCTGTTTTTT
CASSEAGGFDGELFF
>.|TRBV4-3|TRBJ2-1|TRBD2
TGCGCCAGCAGCCAAGATGCTAGCGGGAGTCCCGACAATGAGCAGTTCTTC
CASSQDASGSPDNEQFF
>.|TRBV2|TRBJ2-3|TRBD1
TGTGCCAGTTCCCGACAGGGACAAATCACAGATACGCAGTATTTT
CASSRQGQITDTQYF
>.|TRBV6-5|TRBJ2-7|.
TGTGCCAGCAGTTGGGGACAAGCCTACGAGCAGTACTTC
CASSWGQAYEQYF
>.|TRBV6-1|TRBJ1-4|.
TGTGCCAGCGTCGGTTCCCTGAATGAAAAACTGTTTTTT
CASVGSLNEKLFF
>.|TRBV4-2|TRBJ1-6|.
TGTGCCAGCAGGCTTGACAGGTCTTCACCCCTCCACTTT
CASRLDRSSPLHF
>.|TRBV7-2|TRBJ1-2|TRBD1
TGTGCCAGCAGCTTAACGGACAGGGGGTTTACGAACTATGGCTACACCTTC
CASSLTDRGFTNYGYTF